What follows are 6 T cell receptor beta chains derived from one specimen sequenced in a study of blood T cell repertoires in COVID-19. Profiling relied on immunoSEQ multiplex PCR, and the TCRdb table lists in-frame clones only, not all of them. The sample gives a few hundred thousand clones, around 90% of which show up once; more than 0.55% is in the top ten. The sample taken for sequencing was peripheral blood. These receptors all come from a human donor in a cohort sampled during active COVID-19.

In its sample, this clone was seen once. This rearrangement joins TRBV5-1 to TRBJ2-5; 14 positions match TRBD2. V trimming: 4 bases; J trimming: 5 bases; junction bases outside the gene matches: 10. The CDR3 totals 17 residues. The germline gives CDR1 SGHRS, CDR2 YFSETQ. The CDR3 nucleotides are TGCGCCAGCAGCAGTGGACTAGCGGGAGGAGCGGGGGAGACCCAGTACTTC. Its translation: CASSSGLAGGAGETQYF. Complete variable domain (other parts from reference TRBV5-1 and TRBJ2-5): KAGVTQTPRYLIKTRGQQVTLSCSPISGHRSVSWYQQTPGQGLQFLFEYFSETQRNKGNFPGRFSGRQFSNSRSEMNVSTLELGDSALYLCASSSGLAGGAGETQYFGPGTRLLVL.

The V call is TRBV7-3, the J call TRBJ2-7; 7 bases map to TRBD1. The CDR3 extends over 15 amino acids. V gave up 0 bases and J gave up 0 bases; unmatched junction bases: 2. In germline, CDR1 is SGHTA, CDR2 FQGTGA. The CDR3 region has the DNA TGTGCCAGCAGCTTAACGACAGGGTTCTCCTACGAGCAGTACTTC. Its translation is CASSLTTGFSYEQYF.

The chain is built from TRBV3-1 (or the pseudogene TRBV3-2) and TRBJ2-7, with D maybe TRBD1 (5 bases). V gave up 0 bases and J gave up 5 bases, with 17 bases separating them. The CDR3 runs to 16 residues. CDR1 is LGHDT and CDR2 is YNNKEL in the germline V gene (reference sequence). The CDR3: CASSQDAPGQANEQYF. CDR3 DNA sequence: TGTGCCAGCAGCCAAGATGCGCCAGGGCAGGCGAACGAGCAGTACTTC.

The gene calls are TRBV28 and TRBJ2-7, with TRBD2 matching 12 bases. J was trimmed by 4 bases and V by 5 bases; bases with no gene match: 3. Germline V lookup: CDR1 MDHEN, CDR2 SYDVKM. CDR3 length equals 14 residues. The CDR3 sequence: CASSIGLAGYEQYF. The CDR3 DNA reads TGTGCCAGCAGTATAGGACTAGCGGGATACGAGCAGTACTTC. Based on the CDR3 plus reference TRBV28 and TRBJ2-7, the full variable domain is DVKVTQSSRYLVKRTGEKVFLECVQDMDHENMFWYRQDPGLGLRLIYFSYDVKMKEKGDIPEGYSVSREKKERFSLILESASTNQTSMYLCASSIGLAGYEQYFGPGTRLTVT.

The chain uses TRBV11-2 and TRBJ2-7; D ambiguous. Trimming removed 2 bases at V and 6 bases at J, with 14 bases between. The CDR3 totals 14 residues. Per germline, CDR1 SGHAT and CDR2 FQNNGV. In nucleotides, the CDR3 is TGTGCCAGCAGCTTATTTTCTGGCTCACCCGAGCAGTACTTC. It yields the protein CASSLFSGSPEQYF.

The chain recombines TRBV24-1 with TRBJ2-3; the D gene is possibly TRBD1 (5 bases). CDR3 length: 14 residues. Trimming stripped 5 bases from V and 2 bases from J, with 10 bases between. Germline V gives CDR1 KGHDR, CDR2 SFDVKD. In DNA, the CDR3 is TGTGCCACCAGTGCAAGGGGAACCACAGATACGCAGTATTTT. Amino acid sequence: CATSARGTTDTQYF.